This is a list of T cell receptor beta chains from one sample in a study of Graves' ophthalmopathy and Graves' hyperthyroidism. TCRdb independently ran MiXCR on the multiplex PCR reads; one entry per CDR3 protein. Of hundreds of thousands of distinct CDR3 sequences listed, about 21% are singletons. What was sequenced was peripheral blood. All receptors come from a woman between 18 and 29 years old with stable Graves' hyperthyroidism. Each CDR3 is given with its conserved first and last residue. The D gene is left open where the match is weak. Part of the rows lack a size; the others show once, few, many or a class for expanded clones.

many,NA,TRBV7-2,TRBJ1-1,TGTGCCAGCAGATTCGGCACTGAAGCTTTCTTT,CASRFGTEAFF
many,NA,TRBV20-1,TRBJ1-3,TGCAGTGCTAGACAGGTCTCTGGAAACACCATATATTTT,CSARQVSGNTIYF
once,NA,TRBV6-4,TRBJ1-5,TGTGCCAGCAGTGCCACGAGAAAAGGGGGCAATCAGCCCCAGCATTTT,CASSATRKGGNQPQHF
NA,NA,TRBV20-1,TRBJ2-5,TGCAGTGCTAGAGAAGCGGCCTCGGAGACCCAGTACTTC,CSAREAASETQYF
many,TRBD2,TRBV7-9,TRBJ2-5,TGTGCCAGCAAGTTAGGGACTACACAAGAGACCCAGTACTTC,CASKLGTTQETQYF
many,NA,TRBV6-2/TRBV6-3,TRBJ1-1,TGTGCCAGCAGTGGACCCGGGGACCTCAACACTGAAGCTTTCTTT,CASSGPGDLNTEAFF
many,NA,TRBV6-1,TRBJ1-5,TGTGCCAGCACCCTTTACGGGACAAATAGCAATCAGCCCCAGCATTTT,CASTLYGTNSNQPQHF
many,NA,TRBV19,TRBJ1-1,TGTGCCAGTAGTAGATGGGCCACTGAAGCTTTCTTT,CASSRWATEAFF
many,TRBD2,TRBV6-5,TRBJ2-2,TGTGCCAGCACCCAACTAGCGGGGGACACCGGGGAGCTGTTTTTT,CASTQLAGDTGELFF
few,NA,TRBV12-3/TRBV12-4,TRBJ2-5,TGTGCCAGCAGTCCTAGAGGGGGTGCGGGGTCTAGGGAGACCCAGTACTTC,CASSPRGGAGSRETQYF
many,NA,TRBV20-1,TRBJ2-7,TGCAGTGCTAGGGCCTATAACTACGAGCAGTACTTC,CSARAYNYEQYF
many,TRBD2,TRBV30,TRBJ2-7,TGTGCCTGGAGTGTACGAGCGGGAAGGAGGGACGAGCAGTACTTC,CAWSVRAGRRDEQYF
NA,TRBD2,TRBV4-1,TRBJ2-2,TGCGCCAGCAGCCAACCTCCTTTTAGGACTAGCGGGAGAGCGTCCGGGGAGCTGTTTTTT,CASSQPPFRTSGRASGELFF
few,TRBD2,TRBV18,TRBJ2-4,TGTGCCAGCTCACCGACTAGCGGGAGAAGGGGAGCCAAAAACATTCAGTACTTC,CASSPTSGRRGAKNIQYF
few,TRBD1,TRBV18,TRBJ1-2,TGTGCCAGCTCACCATACTTGACAGGGGCTGATGGCTACACCTTC,CASSPYLTGADGYTF
many,NA,TRBV6-1,TRBJ2-3,TGTGCCAGCAGTGAGGGTGGCACAGATACGCAGTATTTT,CASSEGGTDTQYF
NA,NA,TRBV20-1,TRBJ2-7,TGCAGTGCGGAGACCAGTTGGTCCTACGAGCAGTACTTC,CSAETSWSYEQYF
few,NA,TRBV13,TRBJ2-4,TGTGCCAGCAGCCCAAGGGGGGAGGCCAAAAACATTAAGTACTTC,CASSPRGEAKNIKYF
NA,TRBD1,TRBV27,TRBJ2-5,TGTGCCAGCAGTGCCGGGACAGAACCCTACGGGACCCAGTACTTC,CASSAGTEPYGTQYF
many,TRBD1,TRBV20-1,TRBJ1-5,TGCAGTGCTAGGGGGGGACAGAGCCCCAATCAGCCCCAGCATTTT,CSARGGQSPNQPQHF
many,NA,TRBV7-9,TRBJ1-5,TGTGCCAGCAGCTTGCAGGGGCTGAAACAGCCCCAGCATTTT,CASSLQGLKQPQHF
many,TRBD2,TRBV24-1,TRBJ2-5,TGTGCCACCAGTGATCGGGACTACTATAAGACCCAGTACTTC,CATSDRDYYKTQYF
many,NA,TRBV25-1,TRBJ1-2,TGTGCCAGCAGTGATGGGTATGGCTACACCTTC,CASSDGYGYTF
many,NA,TRBV27,TRBJ1-2,TGTGCCAGCAGTTTTCCGGGACCGTGGGACTATGGCTACACCTTC,CASSFPGPWDYGYTF
NA,NA,TRBV20-1,TRBJ1-2,TGCAGTGCTAGAGACACTAACTATGGCTACACCTTC,CSARDTNYGYTF
many,NA,TRBV18,TRBJ1-1,TGTGCCAGCTCACCGATACAGCCGAACACTGAAGCTTTCTTT,CASSPIQPNTEAFF
many,NA,TRBV15,TRBJ1-2,TGTGCCACCAGCAGAGCTAGGACAGCTTATGGCTACACCTTC,CATSRARTAYGYTF
few,NA,TRBV3-1,TRBJ2-5,TGTGCCAGCAACCAGGGAAGAGAGACCCAGTACTTC,CASNQGRETQYF
many,NA,TRBV20-1,TRBJ1-1,TGCAGTGCTAGAGAGGGCGGGTTACGGGACACTGAAGCTTTCTTT,CSAREGGLRDTEAFF